Each of the 10 T cell receptor beta chains below was sequenced from the same sample in a study of molecular identifiers for immune sequencing clone quantification. One entry per CDR3 protein results from TCRdb running MiXCR on the PCR reads. The data hold some 320,000 distinct CDR3 sequences, with roughly 23% observed a single time. The sample consisted of naive CD8+ T cells from blood, with Jurkat cell RNA spiked in. The sample's subset: FACS-sorted CD8+CD4-CCR7+CD45RA+ naive T cells. Receptor source: a human donor in good health. Some libraries in this study had Jurkat cell RNA spiked in.

With regard to this clonotype: A much larger clone differs from this one at a single base, so this may be a read error. This rearrangement joins TRBV2 to TRBJ1-5; D unresolved. The V gene lost 7 bases and the J gene lost 0 bases, with 13 bases spanning the gap. The germline V gene encodes CDR1 SNHLY and CDR2 FYNNEI. The CDR3 sequence is 15 residues long. Here the CDR3 reads CASIDRSYSNQPQHF. CDR3 DNA sequence: TGTGCCAGCATTGATAGGAGTTATAGCAATCAGCCCCAGCATTTT.

Of note for this clonotype: A much larger clone lies one base from this, so it may be a read error. This chain connects TRBV7-9 to TRBJ2-2, with D uncertain. This CDR3 comprises 12 residues. V lost 5 bases and J 7 bases, leaving 8 bases between the germline ends. Germline-derived CDR1 and CDR2 are SEHNR and FQNEAQ (reference sequence). The CDR3 reads CASSRDGGELFF. The CDR3 bases are TGTGCCAGCAGCCGCGACGGCGGGGAGCTGTTTTTT.

This clonotype showed up many times. This chain links TRBV6-2 or TRBV6-3 with TRBJ2-2; the D is unclear. This CDR3 region has 13 residues. CDR1 is MNHEY, CDR2 SVGEGT, per germline. Deletions cut 6 bases from V and 2 bases from J, with 7 bases between. The CDR3 region is CASSPPNTGELFF. The CDR3 DNA reads as TGTGCCAGCAGCCCTCCAAACACCGGGGAGCTGTTTTTT.

There are many counts of this clonotype. The V gene is TRBV4-1, the J gene TRBJ1-1; D unclear. Trimming pared 0 bases from V and 11 bases from J, leaving 16 bases between. The CDR3 sequence is 14 residues long. Germline V gene data show CDR1 as MGHRA and CDR2 as YSYEKL. The CDR3 DNA follows: TGCGCCAGCAGCCAAGAAGAAGCCCGTGGGGTGGCTTTCTTT. As protein: CASSQEEARGVAFF.

The V gene is TRBV10-3, the J gene TRBJ1-6, with TRBD1 matching over 9 bases. Unmatched junction bases numbered 3, after V lost 6 bases and J lost 6 bases. This CDR3 region has 14 residues. In germline, CDR1 is ENHRY, CDR2 SYGVKD. This CDR3 reads CAISEGQGNSPLHF. CDR3 coding DNA: TGTGCCATCAGCGAGGGACAGGGTAATTCACCCCTCCACTTT.

This clonotype has ten or more counts. The chain uses TRBV4-3 and TRBJ2-3, with a tentative D call TRBD2 (5 bases). CDR1 and CDR2 (germline): LGHNA, YSLEER. V lost 0 bases to trimming and J lost 1 base, with 8 bases between them. This CDR3 is 15 amino acids long. CDR3 coding DNA: TGCGCCAGCAGCCAAGACATTAGCGGCACAGATACGCAGTATTTT. Its protein product is CASSQDISGTDTQYF.

Comment on this clonotype: This may stem from a read error, because a much larger clone lies one nucleotide away. V gene TRBV6-5 combines with J gene TRBJ2-7, with unresolved D. Germline CDR1 MNHEY, CDR2 SVGAGI. This CDR3 has 15 amino acids. In nucleotides, the CDR3 is TGTGCCAGCAGTTACCGATTTCAGCAGATAGCCGAGCAGCACTTC. It specifies CASSYRFQQIAEQHF.

This clonotype was picked up many times. The chain uses TRBV7-9 and TRBJ2-5; D not certain. The CDR3 loop spans 14 amino acids. Germline V CDR1 and CDR2: SEHNR, FQNEAQ (reference sequence). The V end was cut by 3 bases, the J end by 4 bases, with 12 bases between. As DNA, the CDR3 is TGTGCCAGCAGCTTTGGGGTATCTCCAGAGACCCAGTACTTC. Amino acid sequence: CASSFGVSPETQYF.

This clonotype was observed many times. This chain uses TRBV20-1 with TRBJ1-6, with a weak D call TRBD1 (6 bases). Trimming took off 5 bases at V and 10 bases at J, with 21 bases between the two ends. Germline CDR1 is DFQATT and CDR2 is SNEGSKA (reference sequence). The CDR3 consists of 15 residues. CDR3 residues: CSAPGQGPPRSPLHF. The CDR3 nucleotides are TGCAGTGCTCCAGGCCAGGGGCCTCCTCGCTCACCCCTCCACTTT.

This clonotype was detected ten times or more. This chain joins TRBV12-3 or TRBV12-4 and TRBJ2-3, with no clear D. The CDR3 runs 13 residues. Trimming cost V 2 bases and J 1 base, with 4 bases left between them. The CDR3 bases are TGTGCCAGCAGTTTATTTCGCACAGATACGCAGTATTTT. Translating it yields CASSLFRTDTQYF.